These T cell receptor beta chains were read from a single sample in a study of long-term antiretroviral therapy in people with HIV. Profiling relied on immunoSEQ multiplex PCR, and the TCRdb table lists in-frame clones only, not all of them. The table shows fewer than 25,000 clones, with 85% to 95% occurring only once. The sequences come from unsorted PBMCs, collected about 5 years after starting antiretroviral therapy. The origin of the receptors is a woman aged 45-65 years with HIV. CDR3s include the opening cysteine and the closing phenylalanine or tryptophan. A D gene is named only where the DNA matches it firmly. Clone size is shown for a subset of rows, as once, few, many or a class of expanded clone.

14	TRBV4-3	NA	TRBJ1-1	NA	CASSRAGTVTEAFF	TGCGCCAGCAGCCGGGCAGGTACCGTCACTGAAGCTTTCTTT
17	TRBV5-1	TRBD2	TRBJ2-7	once	CASSFGTSGSKGYEQYF	TGCGCCAGCAGCTTCGGGACTAGCGGGAGTAAAGGCTACGAGCAGTACTTC
15	TRBV6-1	NA	TRBJ2-2	NA	CASSDEGLGTGELFF	TGTGCCAGCAGTGATGAGGGGCTGGGCACCGGGGAGCTGTTTTTT
15	TRBV6-5	NA	TRBJ2-1	NA	CASSYWGSSYNEQFF	TGTGCCAGCAGTTACTGGGGGAGCTCCTACAATGAGCAGTTCTTC
13	TRBV19	NA	TRBJ2-2	NA	CASSRQSTGELFF	TGTGCCAGTAGTCGACAGTCCACCGGGGAGCTGTTTTTT
14	TRBV29-1	TRBD2	TRBJ2-1	medium-sized	CSVAPSGRENEQFF	TGCAGCGTTGCACCTAGCGGGAGGGAGAATGAGCAGTTCTTC
14	TRBV11-2	NA	TRBJ2-7	NA	CASSPRDGAYEQYF	TGTGCCAGCAGCCCCCGGGACGGAGCCTACGAGCAGTACTTC
14	TRBV27	TRBD2	TRBJ2-7	NA	CASSLTSGSYEQYF	TGTGCCAGCAGTTTAACTAGCGGTTCCTACGAGCAGTACTTC
15	TRBV7-8	NA	TRBJ2-7	NA	CASSLGNRRPYEQYF	TGTGCCAGCAGCTTGGGGAACAGGAGGCCCTACGAGCAGTACTTC
15	TRBV9	NA	TRBJ2-6	NA	CASSVTGTGANVLTF	TGTGCCAGCAGCGTAACAGGGACCGGGGCCAACGTCCTGACTTTC
16	TRBV27	TRBD2	TRBJ2-7	NA	CASSSWTSQEPYEQYF	TGTGCCAGCAGTTCGTGGACTAGCCAGGAACCCTACGAGCAGTACTTC
12	TRBV7-2	NA	TRBJ1-2	NA	CASSHRSYGYTF	TGTGCCAGCAGCCACCGATCTTATGGCTACACCTTC
15	TRBV5-4	NA	TRBJ2-1	NA	CASSPRVGSYNEQFF	TGTGCCAGCAGCCCTAGGGTGGGCTCCTACAATGAGCAGTTCTTC
16	TRBV5-1	TRBD2	TRBJ2-5	NA	CASTPGLAGGIETQYF	TGCGCCAGCACCCCGGGACTAGCGGGAGGTATAGAGACCCAGTACTTC
17	TRBV4-1	NA	TRBJ1-4	NA	CASSVPRGSSTNEKLFF	TGCGCCAGCAGCGTGCCGCGGGGAAGTTCAACTAATGAAAAACTGTTTTTT
16	TRBV11-2	TRBD2	TRBJ2-1	NA	CASSLVAGASYNEQFF	TGTGCCAGCAGCTTAGTAGCGGGAGCCTCCTACAATGAGCAGTTCTTC
19	TRBV11-2	TRBD2	TRBJ2-1	NA	CASSLVISGRAGSYNEQFF	TGTGCCAGCAGCTTAGTTATTAGCGGGAGGGCTGGCTCCTACAATGAGCAGTTCTTC
16	TRBV4-2	NA	TRBJ1-2	NA	CASSQDFAGPNYGYTF	TGTGCCAGCAGCCAAGATTTTGCGGGGCCGAACTATGGCTACACCTTC
12	TRBV7-9	NA	TRBJ1-2	NA	CASSLAPDGYTF	TGTGCCAGCAGCTTAGCGCCAGATGGCTACACCTTC
15	TRBV18	NA	TRBJ2-1	NA	CASSTQRAHDNEQFF	TGTGCCAGCTCAACGCAGCGGGCTCACGACAATGAGCAGTTCTTC
15	TRBV10-3	NA	TRBJ2-7	NA	CAISEPGRSTYEQYF	TGTGCCATCAGTGAGCCCGGTAGATCAACCTACGAGCAGTACTTC
18	TRBV7-8	TRBD2	TRBJ2-7	NA	CASSLPRIAGFSSYEQYF	TGTGCCAGCAGCCTCCCTCGGATAGCGGGCTTTAGCTCCTACGAGCAGTACTTC